This TCR beta chain is drawn from a study of T cell repertoires in cytomegalovirus infection. Trimming shortened V by 0 bases and J by 1 base, and 11 bases separated the two germline ends. Germline V gene data show CDR1 as SGHTA and CDR2 as FQGNSA. The CDR3 is made up of 16 amino acids. TCRdb reprocessed the reads with MiXCR, giving one entry per CDR3 protein. The data show about 310,000 distinct CDR3 sequences, around 10% seen once. Many counts were recorded for this clonotype. The source material was PBMCs. The chain is built from TRBV7-2 and TRBJ2-3; D may be TRBD2 (6 bases). This receptor was taken from a human donor in good health (CMV status not recorded). Some clones in this sample may be carry-over from other donors' samples. The CDR3 bases are TGTGCCAGCAGCTTAGCGTGGGGGGTGCGCACAGATACGCAGTATTTT. Protein sequence: CASSLAWGVRTDTQYF.